This TCR beta chain was recovered during a study of T cells after yellow fever vaccination. This clonotype was seen a handful of times. Its antigen is unknown. Study results and limitations: One caveat is that FACS-sorted repertoires could contain abundant clonotypes contaminating from the bulk population. Boosting was followed by the reappearance of most primary-vaccination clones (96% CD4, roughly 90% CD8).

Template-switching 5'RACE yielded the TCR cDNA; a universal primer site and UMIs were added in the process. TCRdb used MiXCR to reprocess the 5' RACE reads, holding one entry per CDR3 protein. The table shows about 300,000 distinct CDR3 sequences, with under 5% occurring only once. CDR3 length equals 13 residues. Deletions cut 4 bases from V and 4 bases from J, with 10 bases between. Germline lookup yields CDR1 ENHRY and CDR2 SYGVKD. The chain combines TRBV10-3 with TRBJ2-5; D may be TRBD2 (6 bases). The clonotype comes from a man aged 18 to 29 who received the YFV17D yellow fever vaccine. This specimen was PBMCs, taken 5 days after the yellow fever booster vaccination. The DNA of the CDR3 is TGTGCCATCAGTGCGGGGGAACTAGAGACCCAGTACTTC. This translates into CAISAGELETQYF.